What follows describes a single TCR beta chain. This specimen comes from a study of cytomegalovirus exposure and HLA in healthy donors. Nominal health characterized the donors when sampled, though unrecorded immune exposures were likely. The PCR had 60 Vbeta and 13 Jbeta primers. Method: immunoSEQ multiplex PCR; TCRdb's copy keeps in-frame clones and lacks some. The sample has about 180,000 clones, 75% to 85% seen once. The V gene end was trimmed by 4 bases and the J gene end by 5 bases; junction bases not matched to a gene: 7. This CDR3 region has 15 residues. Germline lookup yields CDR1 SEHNR and CDR2 FQNEAQ (reference sequence).

J is TRBJ1-4 and V is TRBV7-9; 7 bases match TRBD1. The receptor was derived from a man aged 18 to 30 in good health and CMV-seronegative. The sample was PBMCs. The chain's CDR3 is CASSSGDRTNEKLFF. The CDR3 bases are TGTGCCAGCAGCTCGGGGGACAGAACAAATGAAAAACTGTTTTTT.